One sample yielded the 28 T cell receptor beta chains listed below, sequenced in a study of T-cell memory formation after mild COVID-19. TCRdb processed the 5' RACE reads anew with MiXCR; each CDR3 protein has one entry. Of 410,000 or so distinct CDR3 sequences in the sample, less than 25% are singletons; the top ten hold around 13%. The sample was PBMCs or a T cell subset sorted from them (not recorded which). The receptor set was obtained from an adult woman who had mild COVID-19 (a few samples of this study predate the infection). Cell type and time point are not known.

This clonotype was seen a handful of times. J is TRBJ1-5 and V is TRBV6-6; possible D gene TRBD1, 5 bases. The V gene lost 4 bases and the J gene lost 4 bases, with 11 bases spanning the gap. The length of the CDR3 is 14 residues. In germline, CDR1 is MNHNY, CDR2 SVGAGI (reference sequence). This chain's CDR3 is CASSWGPINQPQHF. CDR3 in DNA: TGTGCCAGCAGTTGGGGACCGATAAATCAGCCCCAGCATTTT.

This sequence joins TRBV20-1 and TRBJ2-7; TRBD2 agrees at 12 bases. CDR1 DFQATT and CDR2 SNEGSKA come from the germline V gene (reference sequence). This CDR3 is built from 17 residues. Unmatched junction bases numbered 11, after V lost 5 bases and J lost 0 bases. CDR3 in DNA: TGCAGTGCTGTTTCTCGGACTAGCGGGGTTAGCTCCTACGAGCAGTACTTC. Residues: CSAVSRTSGVSSYEQYF.

V is TRBV2 and J is TRBJ1-1; a weak D match, TRBD1 (5 bases). V lost 3 bases and J lost 2, with 10 bases in between. CDR3 length: 14 residues. CDR1 and CDR2 (germline): SNHLY, FYNNEI. The CDR3 nucleotides are TGTGCCAGCAGTGATTGGGACGGCAACACTGAAGCTTTCTTT. Its translation: CASSDWDGNTEAFF.

The J gene is TRBJ1-2, the V gene TRBV12-3 or TRBV12-4; no firm D call. This CDR3 contains 15 residues. Trimming left V 1 base short and J 0 bases short, with 9 bases between. CDR3 sequence: CASSLVAGTNYGYTF. The CDR3, as DNA: TGTGCCAGCAGTTTAGTGGCGGGGACTAACTATGGCTACACCTTC.

CDR3 residues: CASNELGQPHYEQYF. The CDR3 region has the DNA TGTGCCAGCAATGAATTAGGCCAGCCCCACTACGAGCAGTACTTC. The chain is built from TRBV9 and TRBJ2-7; no definite D call. The CDR3 contains 15 residues. Trimming removed 6 bases at V and 3 bases at J, with 19 bases between. Germline values: CDR1 SGDLS, CDR2 YYNGEE.

The V call is TRBV7-3, the J call TRBJ2-1, with TRBD1 matching 8 bases. The CDR3 is 14 amino acids. J was trimmed by 2 bases and V by 5 bases; bases with no gene match: 2. Looked up from germline, CDR1 is SGHTA and CDR2 is FQGTGA. The CDR3 spells CASSPTGAYNEQFF. The CDR3, as DNA: TGTGCCAGCAGCCCGACAGGGGCCTACAATGAGCAGTTCTTC.

This rearrangement joins TRBV7-6 to TRBJ2-7; 7 nucleotides align to TRBD2. The V segment lost 5 bases and the J segment 6 bases; nucleotides outside the gene matches: 7. The CDR3 is 13 amino acids. Germline-derived CDR1 and CDR2 are SGHVS and FNYEAQ. The CDR3: CASSPSGGGEQYF. CDR3 nucleotides: TGTGCCAGCAGCCCGTCGGGAGGTGGCGAGCAGTACTTC.

V gene TRBV5-1 combines with J gene TRBJ2-4, with 14 nucleotides matching TRBD2. The junction had 7 bases not matched to a gene; V was cut back by 2 bases and J by 3 bases. CDR3 size: 18 residues. CDR1 SGHRS and CDR2 YFSETQ come from the germline V gene. This CDR3 is CASSFGLAGGLGKNIQYF. The CDR3 bases are TGCGCCAGCAGCTTTGGACTAGCGGGGGGCCTTGGCAAAAACATTCAGTACTTC.

V usage is TRBV4-3 and J usage is TRBJ2-1, with D hard to call. Germline CDR1 LGHNA, CDR2 YSLEER. V was cut by 1 base and J by 1 base, with 11 bases left in between. The CDR3 totals 16 residues. CDR3 sequence reads: CASSQASGFSYNEQFF. Written as DNA, the CDR3 is TGCGCCAGCAGCCAAGCGTCCGGGTTTTCCTACAATGAGCAGTTCTTC.

This clonotype appeared a few times. This chain links TRBV7-9 with TRBJ2-1, with D hard to call. The V end was cut by 0 bases, the J end by 4 bases, with 10 bases between. The CDR3 consists of 15 residues. From germline, CDR1 is SEHNR and CDR2 FQNEAQ (reference sequence). The chain's CDR3 is CASSLAYQIYNEQFF. In DNA, the CDR3 is TGTGCCAGCAGCTTAGCTTATCAGATTTACAATGAGCAGTTCTTC.

The genes are TRBV6-2 or TRBV6-3 and TRBJ2-1, with D unresolved. The CDR3 has 12 residues. The germline V gene encodes CDR1 MNHEY and CDR2 SVGEGT. Trimming shortened V by 6 bases and J by 7 bases, and 10 bases separated the two germline ends. The CDR3 sequence is CASSRWWNEQFF. DNA for the CDR3: TGTGCCAGCAGCCGCTGGTGGAATGAGCAGTTCTTC.

This rearrangement joins TRBV15 to TRBJ2-3, with 8 bases that match TRBD2. V trimming: 2 bases; J trimming: 4 bases; junction bases outside the gene matches: 2. The germline V gene encodes CDR1 LNHNV and CDR2 YYDKDF (reference sequence). The CDR3 extends over 14 amino acids. The CDR3 region is CATSRSAGADTQYF. For the CDR3, the DNA is TGTGCCACCAGCAGATCAGCGGGAGCAGATACGCAGTATTTT. Full variable domain (missing parts from reference TRBV15 and TRBJ2-3): DAMVIQNPRYQVTQFGKPVTLSCSQTLNHNVMYWYQQKSSQAPKLLFHYYDKDFNNEADTPDNFQSRRPNTSFCFLDIRSPGLGDTAMYLCATSRSAGADTQYFGPGTRLTVL.

This clonotype was seen once. The chain links TRBV4-3 to TRBJ1-6, with 7 bases aligning to TRBD1. The CDR3 extends over 16 amino acids. J gave up 2 bases and V 4 bases, and 5 bases lay outside the gene matches. The V gene's germline CDR1 is LGHNA and CDR2 YSLEER. CDR3 bases: TGCGCCAGCAGCCCCCAAGGGGGCGCCTATAATTCACCCCTCCACTTT. Amino acids: CASSPQGGAYNSPLHF.

This clonotype has more than one count but fewer than ten. The chain is built from TRBV30 and TRBJ2-5, with D maybe TRBD2 (5 bases). The CDR3 has 13 amino acids. The V gene's germline CDR1 is GTSNPN and CDR2 SVGIG (reference sequence). Trimming cost V 4 bases and J 5 bases, with 14 bases left between them. The CDR3 nucleotides are TGTGCCTGGACCCCGAGGGCCCGGGAGACCCAGTACTTC. Translation: CAWTPRARETQYF.

This clonotype was picked up a small number of times. The V call is TRBV25-1, the J call TRBJ2-7; TRBD2 matches 12 bases. Trimming removed 2 bases from V and 7 bases from J; junction bases left unmatched: 9. Germline-derived CDR1 and CDR2 are MGHDK and SYGVNS. This CDR3 comprises 16 residues. The CDR3 DNA follows: TGTGCCAGCAGTGAACTAACTAGCGGGAGGACGGGGGAGCAGTACTTC. It specifies CASSELTSGRTGEQYF.

This clonotype was counted between two and nine times. The J gene is TRBJ1-6, the V gene TRBV4-1; D ambiguous. V was clipped by 2 bases and J by 12 bases, with 17 bases between them. This CDR3 is 15 amino acids long. The germline gives CDR1 MGHRA, CDR2 YSYEKL. CDR3 bases: TGCGCCAGCAGCCAACCAGGACCGCGGGGAAGACCCCTCCACTTT. Translation: CASSQPGPRGRPLHF.

Ten or more counts support this clonotype. The J gene is TRBJ2-5, the V gene TRBV20-1; 9 bases line up with TRBD1. Germline loops: CDR1 DFQATT, CDR2 SNEGSKA (reference sequence). This CDR3 spans 14 amino acids. J gave up 3 bases and V 5 bases, and 7 bases lay outside the gene matches. The CDR3 spells CSAGDRVNKETQYF. The CDR3 nucleotides read TGCAGTGCTGGGGACAGGGTCAATAAAGAGACCCAGTACTTC.

This clonotype has a handful of counts. This chain joins TRBV20-1 and TRBJ1-4; no firm D call. Trimming removed 0 bases from V and 6 bases from J, with 14 bases in between. CDR3 length equals 15 residues. The germline V gene has CDR1 DFQATT and CDR2 SNEGSKA (reference sequence). CDR3 protein: CSARDMRAMDEKLFF. The CDR3 DNA reads TGCAGTGCTAGAGATATGAGGGCAATGGATGAAAAACTGTTTTTT.

Only a few counts were recorded for this clonotype. This chain connects TRBV5-1 to TRBJ2-3; 11 positions agree with TRBD2. This CDR3 region has 15 residues. Germline V gene data show CDR1 as SGHRS and CDR2 as YFSETQ. J was trimmed by 5 bases and V by 3 bases; bases with no gene match: 5. CDR3 DNA: TGCGCCAGCAGCTCCCTAGGGACTAGCGGAGATACGCAGTATTTT. Its translation is CASSSLGTSGDTQYF.

Many counts were recorded for this clonotype. The chain is built from TRBV7-2 and TRBJ2-7; 7 bases line up with TRBD1. Losses at the gene ends were 5 bases for V and 3 bases for J; bases not matched to a gene: 10. CDR1 and CDR2 from the germline V gene are SGHTA and FQGNSA. The CDR3 is 15 amino acids. The CDR3 here is CASSPRQGLLYEQYF. CDR3 DNA: TGTGCCAGCAGCCCAAGACAGGGTCTCCTCTACGAGCAGTACTTC.

The V gene is TRBV2, the J gene TRBJ2-7, with D uncertain. Trimming left V 5 bases short and J 3 bases short, with 14 bases between. The CDR3 length is 14 residues. Germline CDR1 SNHLY, CDR2 FYNNEI. The DNA of the CDR3 is TGTGCCAGCAGTAGGACGGGTGACAACTACGAGCAGTACTTC. It encodes CASSRTGDNYEQYF.

J is TRBJ2-3 and V is TRBV15; D gene ambiguous. CDR1 is LNHNV and CDR2 is YYDKDF in the germline V gene (reference sequence). This CDR3 contains 14 residues. Between the trimmed V and J ends, which lost 4 bases and 3 bases, there was a span of 11 bases. The CDR3 spells CATSKAAATDTQYF. CDR3 nucleotides: TGTGCCACCAGCAAGGCGGCGGCAACAGATACGCAGTATTTT.

This chain connects TRBV6-1 to TRBJ1-2; 7 bases are shared with TRBD1. The germline V gene has CDR1 MNHNS and CDR2 SASEGT. The CDR3 is 15 amino acids. After removal of 7 bases from V and 1 base from J, the junction contained 9 bases not matched to a gene. CDR3 loop: CASNLGGSVNYGYTF. For the CDR3, the DNA is TGTGCCAGCAATTTAGGGGGCTCCGTTAACTATGGCTACACCTTC.

The rearrangement links TRBV19 to TRBJ1-1, with 8 bases aligning to TRBD1. J was trimmed by 6 bases and V by 10 bases; bases with no gene match: 10. This CDR3 is built from 13 residues. Germline V gene lookup returns CDR1 LNHDA and CDR2 SQIVND (reference sequence). The chain's CDR3 is CATQGGQGAEAFF. The DNA of the CDR3 is TGTGCCACCCAGGGCGGACAGGGCGCTGAAGCTTTCTTT.

This clonotype was recorded a few times. The chain is built from TRBV4-3 and TRBJ2-2, with D possibly being TRBD1 (6 bases). Trimming left V 0 bases short and J 6 bases short, with 14 bases between. Looked up from germline, CDR1 is LGHNA and CDR2 is YSLEER. The CDR3 covers 16 residues. CDR3 coding DNA: TGCGCCAGCAGCCAAGATAGAGGACAGCGGTCCGGGGAGCTGTTTTTT. Translated, it gives CASSQDRGQRSGELFF.

This clonotype has more than one count but fewer than ten. V is TRBV7-6 and J is TRBJ2-4, with D tentatively TRBD1 (6 bases). Germline CDR1 and CDR2: SGHVS and FNYEAQ. With 2 bases removed from V and 4 bases from J, the gap between germline ends came to 15 bases. The CDR3 contains 16 residues. The CDR3: CASSLSTRTAKNIQYF. The CDR3 DNA is TGTGCCAGCAGCTTATCCACGAGGACAGCTAAAAACATTCAGTACTTC.

The V gene is TRBV29-1, the J gene TRBJ1-4; D is uncertain. V shed 4 bases and J shed 6 bases, with 18 bases lying between them. The germline V gene encodes CDR1 SQVTM and CDR2 ANQGSEA. This CDR3 has 15 amino acids. CDR3 sequence (DNA): TGCAGCGTTGGCAGTACCGGGAGGTTACATGAAAAACTGTTTTTT. Amino acids: CSVGSTGRLHEKLFF.

As to this clonotype: Germline is not matched at one junction end, which may reflect a read error. The V gene is TRBV10-3, the J gene TRBJ2-5; 8 bases line up with TRBD1. This CDR3 has 17 amino acids. Germline assignment: CDR1 ENHRY and CDR2 SYGVKD. This chain's CDR3 is CAIGEGTGIRFQETQYF. The CDR3 region has the DNA TGTGCCATCGGTGAAGGGACAGGCATCAGGTTTCAAGAGACCCAGTACTTC.